Presented here are 19 T cell receptor beta chains from one specimen sequenced in a study of cytomegalovirus exposure and HLA in healthy donors (dated by TCRdb to 2016 to 2017). Library construction relied on the immunoSEQ multiplex PCR assay. For the multiplex PCR, a mixture combining 60 forward primers for TCR Vbeta segments and 13 reverse primers for TCR Jbeta segments was used. The table was pulled from immuneACCESS by TCRdb, which kept in-frame rearrangements only. Such tables lose some clones; where checked, under half of the loss comes from unresolved V genes, and the rest has no known cause. The sample table lists 110,000 or so clones, 9.5% to 15% of them with a count of one. Around 15% of the sample goes to the ten largest clones. The sample comprised PBMCs. The origin of the receptors is a man in his forties in good health and CMV-seropositive.

This clone was seen a handful of times. V gene TRBV6-5 combines with J gene TRBJ2-7; D gene uncertain. The V and J ends lost 0 bases and 0 bases respectively, with 9 bases between them. CDR1 MNHEY and CDR2 SVGAGI come from the germline V gene. The CDR3 covers 15 residues. The CDR3 reads CASSYSVTGSYEQYF. The CDR3 DNA reads as TGTGCCAGCAGTTACTCCGTGACTGGCTCCTACGAGCAGTACTTC.

This clone came up a few times. The CDR3 DNA reads TGTGCCAGCAGTTATGACAGGGCTGGCACTGAAGCTTTCTTT. As protein: CASSYDRAGTEAFF. This sequence joins TRBV7-6 and TRBJ1-1, with TRBD1 matching over 7 bases. The CDR3 length is 14 residues. The trim removed 6 bases at V and 4 bases at J, leaving 8 bases unmatched. Germline CDR1 reads SGHVS; CDR2 reads FNYEAQ.

This clone was observed a few times. This chain connects TRBV28 to TRBJ2-1, with a possible D match to TRBD2 (6 bases). V was trimmed by 6 bases and J by 6 bases, leaving 9 bases between them. Looked up from germline, CDR1 is MDHEN and CDR2 is SYDVKM. CDR3 length: 12 amino acids. This chain's CDR3 is CASRLASNEQFF. The CDR3 coding sequence is TGTGCCAGCAGACTAGCTAGCAATGAGCAGTTCTTC. The full variable domain, with the rest looked up from reference TRBV28 and TRBJ2-1, is DVKVTQSSRYLVKRTGEKVFLECVQDMDHENMFWYRQDPGLGLRLIYFSYDVKMKEKGDIPEGYSVSREKKERFSLILESASTNQTSMYLCASRLASNEQFFGPGTRLTVL.

V usage is TRBV11-2 and J usage is TRBJ1-1; possible D gene TRBD1, 5 bases. Trimming removed 5 bases from V and 11 bases from J, with 21 bases in between. The CDR3 covers 14 residues. Per the germline V gene, CDR1 is SGHAT and CDR2 is FQNNGV. Here the CDR3 DNA reads TGTGCCAGCAGCGATACCGGGACTGTCATTGGCGCTTTCTTT. Translating gives CASSDTGTVIGAFF.

V is TRBV5-1 and J is TRBJ1-1; weak D call: TRBD1 (5 bases). V lost 2 bases and J 0 bases, leaving 8 bases between the germline ends. The CDR3 is 14 residues long. Germline CDR1 SGHRS, CDR2 YFSETQ. CDR3 nucleotide sequence: TGCGCCAGCAGCTTTACAGGTGTGAACACTGAAGCTTTCTTT. Amino acids: CASSFTGVNTEAFF. Full variable domain (rest looked up from reference TRBV5-1 and TRBJ1-1): KAGVTQTPRYLIKTRGQQVTLSCSPISGHRSVSWYQQTPGQGLQFLFEYFSETQRNKGNFPGRFSGRQFSNSRSEMNVSTLELGDSALYLCASSFTGVNTEAFFGQGTRLTVV.

In its sample, this clone was seen a few times. The CDR3, as DNA: TGTGCCAGCAGCTTAGCCGGGATGAAACTACCCGGAGAGACCCAGTACTTC. Its protein is CASSLAGMKLPGETQYF. This sequence joins TRBV7-8 and TRBJ2-5, with D possibly being TRBD2 (5 bases). Germline CDR1 reads SGHVS; CDR2 reads FQNEAQ. V was trimmed by 0 bases and J by 4 bases, leaving 18 bases between them. The CDR3 sequence is 17 residues long.

The chain joins TRBV6-1 to TRBJ2-7; 8 bases align to TRBD2. Germline loops: CDR1 MNHNS, CDR2 SASEGT. The CDR3 is made up of 13 amino acids. V was pared by 5 bases and J by 3 bases, with 3 bases of the junction left unmatched. CDR3 loop: CASSLAGLYEQYF. The CDR3 DNA reads as TGTGCCAGCAGTTTAGCGGGGCTCTACGAGCAGTACTTC.

This clone was picked up a small number of times. This CDR3 is CASSESFLTSGRSQAGELFF. For the CDR3, the DNA is TGTGCCAGCAGCGAATCATTCCTGACTAGCGGGAGGAGCCAGGCCGGGGAGCTGTTTTTT. This chain connects TRBV9 to TRBJ2-2, with 13 bases lining up with TRBD2. The CDR3 covers 20 residues. Germline V lookup: CDR1 SGDLS, CDR2 YYNGEE. The J segment lost 6 bases and the V segment lost 3 bases, leaving 17 bases of the junction unmatched. The variable domain in full, with the rest retrieved from reference TRBV9 and TRBJ2-2, is DSGVTQTPKHLITATGQRVTLRCSPRSGDLSVYWYQQSLDQGLQFLIQYYNGEERAKGNILERFSAQQFPDLHSELNLSSLELGDSALYFCASSESFLTSGRSQAGELFFGEGSRLTVL.

This clone was counted a few times. This chain uses TRBV9 with TRBJ2-7; TRBD1 matches 8 bases. CDR1 and CDR2 from the germline V gene are SGDLS and YYNGEE. The CDR3 is 12 residues long. V trimming: 4 bases; J trimming: 6 bases; junction bases outside the gene matches: 3. CDR3 protein: CASSSGGREQYF. The CDR3 DNA is TGTGCCAGCAGCTCAGGGGGCCGCGAGCAGTACTTC.

Only a few counts were recorded for this clone. The chain combines TRBV7-2 with TRBJ2-3; 12 bases agree with TRBD2. There are 15 residues in the CDR3. Germline V gives CDR1 SGHTA, CDR2 FQGNSA. V lost 5 bases to trimming and J lost 5 bases; unmatched junction nucleotides: 5. The CDR3: CASSTGLAGLDTQYF. The CDR3 DNA is TGTGCCAGCAGCACGGGACTAGCGGGCCTAGATACGCAGTATTTT.

The V and J genes are TRBV5-5 and TRBJ1-1; the match to TRBD1 covers 7 bases. The ends lost 4 bases at V and 1 base at J; junction bases unmatched: 1. The CDR3 extends over 13 amino acids. Germline CDR1 reads SGHKS; CDR2 reads YYEKEE (reference sequence). The CDR3 bases are TGTGCCAGCAGCCACAGGGGGAACACTGAAGCTTTCTTT. Translation gives CASSHRGNTEAFF.

This clone was counted a few times. The chain carries TRBV30 and TRBJ1-1, with D perhaps TRBD1 (5 bases). Trimming removed 4 bases from V and 2 bases from J, with 11 bases in between. The CDR3 length is 13 residues. The germline V gene encodes CDR1 GTSNPN and CDR2 SVGIG (reference sequence). The DNA of the CDR3 is TGTGCCTGGACAAGGACACTCAACACTGAAGCTTTCTTT. Translation: CAWTRTLNTEAFF.

This clone was detected a few times. The chain joins TRBV30 to TRBJ2-5; perhaps TRBD1 as D (5 bases). V lost 0 bases, J lost 10 bases, and 18 bases lay in between. Germline V lookup: CDR1 GTSNPN, CDR2 SVGIG (reference sequence). CDR3 length equals 14 residues. CDR3 loop: CAWSVLWGNLDQYF. For the CDR3, the DNA is TGTGCCTGGAGTGTACTTTGGGGCAACTTGGACCAGTACTTC.

This clone occurred a few times. The genes are TRBV10-2 and TRBJ2-1; 8 bases line up with TRBD2. This CDR3 is built from 17 residues. Germline V lookup: CDR1 WSHSY, CDR2 SAAADI. The junction had 10 bases not matched to a gene; V was cut back by 5 bases and J by 1 base. The DNA of the CDR3 is TGCGCCAGCAGTAGCAGGGCGGGGACTAGTTCCTACAATGAGCAGTTCTTC. Its protein is CASSSRAGTSSYNEQFF.

The chain combines TRBV25-1 with TRBJ1-6; 9 nucleotides align to TRBD1. This CDR3 spans 15 amino acids. Germline trimming cut 4 bases from V and 9 bases from J; bases unmatched to any gene: 7. Per the germline V gene, CDR1 is MGHDK and CDR2 is SYGVNS. CDR3: CASSASGQGRSPLHF. The CDR3, as DNA: TGTGCCAGCAGTGCGTCTGGACAGGGGCGTTCACCCCTCCACTTT. The complete variable domain, with remaining parts taken from reference TRBV25-1 and TRBJ1-6, reads EADIYQTPRYLVIGTGKKITLECSQTMGHDKMYWYQQDPGMELHLIHYSYGVNSTEKGDLSSESTVSRIRTEHFPLTLESARPSHTSQYLCASSASGQGRSPLHFGNGTRLTVT.

This clone was seen only a few times. This chain's CDR3 is CASSDPPGLADQETQYF. CDR3 in DNA: TGTGCCAGTAGTGACCCTCCGGGACTAGCGGACCAAGAGACCCAGTACTTC. The chain couples TRBV19 to TRBJ2-5; 11 nucleotides agree with TRBD2. Germline-derived CDR1 and CDR2 are LNHDA and SQIVND (reference sequence). V lost 5 bases and J lost 0; bases outside the gene matches: 8. The CDR3 is made up of 17 amino acids. The entire variable domain, with the rest obtained from reference TRBV19 and TRBJ2-5, is as follows: DGGITQSPKYLFRKEGQNVTLSCEQNLNHDAMYWYRQDPGQGLRLIYYSQIVNDFQKGDIAEGYSVSREKKESFPLTVTSAQKNPTAFYLCASSDPPGLADQETQYFGPGTRLLVL.

This clone was counted between two and nine times. The chain couples TRBV5-4 to TRBJ1-4, with 9 bases aligning to TRBD1. The germline CDR1 and CDR2 sequences are SGHNT and YYREEE (reference sequence). Trimming removed 4 bases from V and 8 bases from J; junction bases left unmatched: 6. CDR3 length: 14 amino acids. CDR3 bases: TGTGCCAGCAGCCGGGACAGGGTGGCGGAAAAACTGTTTTTT. Translation gives CASSRDRVAEKLFF. Supplemented by reference TRBV5-4 and TRBJ1-4, the full variable domain reads ETGVTQSPTHLIKTRGQQVTLRCSSQSGHNTVSWYQQALGQGPQFIFQYYREEENGRGNFPPRFSGLQFPNYSSELNVNALELDDSALYLCASSRDRVAEKLFFGSGTQLSVL.

The rearrangement links TRBV28 to TRBJ2-7; 13 nucleotides agree with TRBD2. V dropped 6 bases and J dropped 6; count of bases not matched to a gene: 5. This CDR3 comprises 14 residues. Germline V CDR1 and CDR2: MDHEN, SYDVKM. CDR3 DNA: TGTGCCAGCAGACTAGCGGGAGGGCCTTTCGAGCAGTACTTC. It translates to CASRLAGGPFEQYF.

This chain joins TRBV18 and TRBJ2-3; 12 bases align to TRBD1. CDR3 length: 15 residues. The V segment lost 2 bases and the J segment 4 bases; nucleotides outside the gene matches: 1. Germline V gene data show CDR1 as KGHSH and CDR2 as LQKENI. DNA for the CDR3: TGTGCCAGCTCACCAGGGACAGGGGGCGCAGATACGCAGTATTTT. Protein sequence: CASSPGTGGADTQYF.